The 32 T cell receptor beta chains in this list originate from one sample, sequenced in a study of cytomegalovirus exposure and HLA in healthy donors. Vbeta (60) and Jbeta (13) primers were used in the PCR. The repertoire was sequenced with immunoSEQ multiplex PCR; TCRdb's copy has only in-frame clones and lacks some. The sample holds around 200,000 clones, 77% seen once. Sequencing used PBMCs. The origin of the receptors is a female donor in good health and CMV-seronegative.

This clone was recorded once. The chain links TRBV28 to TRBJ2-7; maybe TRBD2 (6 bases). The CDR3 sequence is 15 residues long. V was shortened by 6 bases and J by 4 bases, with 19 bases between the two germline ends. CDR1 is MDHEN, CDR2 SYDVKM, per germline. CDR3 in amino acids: CASRSTGGTRYEQYF. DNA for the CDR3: TGTGCCAGCAGGTCCACAGGTGGGACTCGGTACGAGCAGTACTTC.

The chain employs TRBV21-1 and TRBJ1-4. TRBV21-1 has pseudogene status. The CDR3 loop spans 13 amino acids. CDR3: CASRGVMYEKLFF. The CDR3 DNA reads TGTGCCAGCCGCGGGGTTATGTATGAAAAACTGTTTTTT.

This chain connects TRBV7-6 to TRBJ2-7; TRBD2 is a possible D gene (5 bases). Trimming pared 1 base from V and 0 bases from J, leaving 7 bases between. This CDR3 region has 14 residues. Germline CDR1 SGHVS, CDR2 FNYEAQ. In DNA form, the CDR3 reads TGTGCCAGCAGCTTAGGCGGGCTCTCCTACGAGCAGTACTTC. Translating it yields CASSLGGLSYEQYF.

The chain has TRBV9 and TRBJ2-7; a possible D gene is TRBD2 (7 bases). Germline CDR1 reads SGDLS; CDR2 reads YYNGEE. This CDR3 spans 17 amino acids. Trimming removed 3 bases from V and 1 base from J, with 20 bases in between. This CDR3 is CASSAPEGGVGSYEQYF. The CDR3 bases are TGTGCCAGCAGCGCCCCGGAAGGGGGGGTAGGGTCCTACGAGCAGTACTTC.

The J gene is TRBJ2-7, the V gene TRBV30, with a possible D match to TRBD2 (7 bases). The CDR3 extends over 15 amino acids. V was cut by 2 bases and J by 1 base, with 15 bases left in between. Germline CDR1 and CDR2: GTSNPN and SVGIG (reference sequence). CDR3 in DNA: TGTGCCTGGAGTCCTACCGGGGGGCCGTCCTACGAGCAGTACTTC. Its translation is CAWSPTGGPSYEQYF.

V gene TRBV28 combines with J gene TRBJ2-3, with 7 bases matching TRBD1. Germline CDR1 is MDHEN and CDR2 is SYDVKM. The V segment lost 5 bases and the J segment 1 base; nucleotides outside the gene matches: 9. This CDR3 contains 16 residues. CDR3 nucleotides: TGTGCCAGCAGTACCCCTGGGACAGAGGGCACAGATACGCAGTATTTT. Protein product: CASSTPGTEGTDTQYF.

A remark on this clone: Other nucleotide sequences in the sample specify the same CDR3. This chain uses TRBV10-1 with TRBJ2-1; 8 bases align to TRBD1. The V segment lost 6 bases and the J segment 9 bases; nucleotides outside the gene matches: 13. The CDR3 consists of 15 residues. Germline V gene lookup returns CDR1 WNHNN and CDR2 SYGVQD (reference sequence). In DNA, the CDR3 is TGCGCCAGCAGCCCCGGGACCTCCGGACAGGGTGAGCAGTTCTTC. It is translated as CASSPGTSGQGEQFF.

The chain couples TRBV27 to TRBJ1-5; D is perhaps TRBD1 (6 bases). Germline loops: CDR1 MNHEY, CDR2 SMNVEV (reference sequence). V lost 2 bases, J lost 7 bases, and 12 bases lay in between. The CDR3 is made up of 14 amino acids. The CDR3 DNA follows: TGTGCCAGCAGTTTAACAGGGTTGCGGCAGCCCCAGCATTTT. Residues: CASSLTGLRQPQHF.

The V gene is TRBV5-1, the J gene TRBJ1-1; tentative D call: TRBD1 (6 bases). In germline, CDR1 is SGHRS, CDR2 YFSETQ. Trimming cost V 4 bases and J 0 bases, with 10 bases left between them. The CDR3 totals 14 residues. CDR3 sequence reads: CASSPDSMNTEAFF. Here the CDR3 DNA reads TGCGCCAGCAGCCCGGACAGCATGAACACTGAAGCTTTCTTT.

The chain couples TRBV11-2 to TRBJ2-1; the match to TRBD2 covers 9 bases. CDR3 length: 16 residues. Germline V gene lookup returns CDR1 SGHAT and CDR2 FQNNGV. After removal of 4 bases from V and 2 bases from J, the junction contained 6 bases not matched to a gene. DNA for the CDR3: TGTGCCAGCAGCTATACCGGGACTAGCACCTACAATGAGCAGTTCTTC. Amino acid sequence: CASSYTGTSTYNEQFF.

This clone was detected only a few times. The CDR3 loop reads CASSIESTDTQYF. In nucleotides, the CDR3 is TGTGCCAGTAGTATCGAGAGCACAGATACGCAGTATTTT. V and J are TRBV19 and TRBJ2-3, with D unclear. CDR1 is LNHDA, CDR2 SQIVND, per germline (reference sequence). V was clipped by 3 bases and J by 0 bases, with 4 bases between them. The CDR3 runs to 13 residues. The full variable domain, in which reference TRBV19 and TRBJ2-3 provide the parts outside the CDR3, is DGGITQSPKYLFRKEGQNVTLSCEQNLNHDAMYWYRQDPGQGLRLIYYSQIVNDFQKGDIAEGYSVSREKKESFPLTVTSAQKNPTAFYLCASSIESTDTQYFGPGTRLTVL.

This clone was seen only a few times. Here the CDR3 reads CSVEAGGYTF. In DNA, the CDR3 is TGCAGCGTTGAAGCGGGGGGCTACACCTTC. V usage is TRBV29-1 and J usage is TRBJ1-2; D is ambiguous. Trimming removed 1 base at V and 8 bases at J, with 5 bases between. Germline lookup yields CDR1 SQVTM and CDR2 ANQGSEA. The CDR3 extends over 10 amino acids.

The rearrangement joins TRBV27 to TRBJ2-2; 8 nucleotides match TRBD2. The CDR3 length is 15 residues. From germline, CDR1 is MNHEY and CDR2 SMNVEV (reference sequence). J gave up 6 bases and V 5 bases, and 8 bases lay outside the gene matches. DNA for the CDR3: TGTGCCAGCAGTCCCCGGACTAGCATTGCCGGGGAGCTGTTTTTT. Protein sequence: CASSPRTSIAGELFF.

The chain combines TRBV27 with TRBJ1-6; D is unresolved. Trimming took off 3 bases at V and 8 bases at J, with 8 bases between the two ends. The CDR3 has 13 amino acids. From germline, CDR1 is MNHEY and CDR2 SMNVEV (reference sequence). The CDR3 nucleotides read TGTGCCAGCAGTTTTTCGAGGTATTCACCCCTCCACTTT. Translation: CASSFSRYSPLHF.

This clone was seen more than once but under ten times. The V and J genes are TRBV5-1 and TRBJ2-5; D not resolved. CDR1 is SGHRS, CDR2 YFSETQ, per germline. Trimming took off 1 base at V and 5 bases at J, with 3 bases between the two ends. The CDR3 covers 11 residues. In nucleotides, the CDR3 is TGCGCCAGCAGCTTGTCGGAGACCCAGTACTTC. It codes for CASSLSETQYF.

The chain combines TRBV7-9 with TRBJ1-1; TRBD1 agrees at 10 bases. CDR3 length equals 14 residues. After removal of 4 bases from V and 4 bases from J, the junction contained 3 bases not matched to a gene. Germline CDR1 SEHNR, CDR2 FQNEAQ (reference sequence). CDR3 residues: CASSSRQGATEAFF. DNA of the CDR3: TGTGCCAGCAGCTCCCGACAGGGGGCCACTGAAGCTTTCTTT.

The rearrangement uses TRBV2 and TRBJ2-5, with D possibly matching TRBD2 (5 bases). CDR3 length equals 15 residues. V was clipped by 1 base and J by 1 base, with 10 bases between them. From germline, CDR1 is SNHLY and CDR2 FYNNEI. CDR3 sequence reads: CASSEVNGVQETQYF. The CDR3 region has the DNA TGTGCCAGCAGTGAAGTGAACGGGGTCCAAGAGACCCAGTACTTC. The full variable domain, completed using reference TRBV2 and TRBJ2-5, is EPEVTQTPSHQVTQMGQEVILRCVPISNHLYFYWYRQILGQKVEFLVSFYNNEISEKSEIFDDQFSVERPDGSNFTLKIRSTKLEDSAMYFCASSEVNGVQETQYFGPGTRLLVL.

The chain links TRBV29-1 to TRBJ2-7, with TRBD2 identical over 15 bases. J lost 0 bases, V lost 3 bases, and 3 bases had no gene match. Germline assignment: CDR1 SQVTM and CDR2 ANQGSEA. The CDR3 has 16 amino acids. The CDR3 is CSVDGTSGGSSYEQYF. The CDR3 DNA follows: TGCAGCGTTGATGGGACTAGCGGGGGGAGCTCCTACGAGCAGTACTTC.

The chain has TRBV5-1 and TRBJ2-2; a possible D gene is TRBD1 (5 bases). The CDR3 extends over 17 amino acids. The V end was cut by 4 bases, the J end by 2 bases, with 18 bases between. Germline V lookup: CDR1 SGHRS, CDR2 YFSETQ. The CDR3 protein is CASSQGFLGPNTGELFF. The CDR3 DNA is TGCGCCAGCAGCCAGGGATTTTTAGGCCCCAACACCGGGGAGCTGTTTTTT.

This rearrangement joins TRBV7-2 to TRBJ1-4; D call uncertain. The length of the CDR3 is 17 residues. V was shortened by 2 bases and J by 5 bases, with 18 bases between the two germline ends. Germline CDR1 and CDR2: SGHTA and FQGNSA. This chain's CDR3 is CASSLRALGFGNEKLFF. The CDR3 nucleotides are TGTGCCAGCAGCTTAAGAGCTCTAGGATTCGGAAATGAAAAACTGTTTTTT.

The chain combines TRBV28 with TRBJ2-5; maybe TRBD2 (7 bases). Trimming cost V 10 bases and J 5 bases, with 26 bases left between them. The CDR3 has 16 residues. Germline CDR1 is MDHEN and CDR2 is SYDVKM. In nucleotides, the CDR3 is TGTGCCACCCAGAGGACCGGGACGGGGGGCCGGGAGACCCAGTACTTC. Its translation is CATQRTGTGGRETQYF.

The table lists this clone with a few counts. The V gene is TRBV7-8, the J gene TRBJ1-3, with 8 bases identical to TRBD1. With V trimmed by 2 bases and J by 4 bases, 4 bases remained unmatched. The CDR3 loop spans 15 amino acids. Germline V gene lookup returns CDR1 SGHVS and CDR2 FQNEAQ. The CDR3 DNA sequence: TGTGCCAGCAGCTTAACCACAGGGGGAGGAAACACCATATATTTT. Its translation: CASSLTTGGGNTIYF. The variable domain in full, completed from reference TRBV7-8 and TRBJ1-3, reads GAGVSQSPRYKVAKRGQDVALRCDPISGHVSLFWYQQALGQGPEFLTYFQNEAQLDKSGLPSDRFFAERPEGSVSTLKIQRTQQEDSAVYLCASSLTTGGGNTIYFGEGSWLTVV.

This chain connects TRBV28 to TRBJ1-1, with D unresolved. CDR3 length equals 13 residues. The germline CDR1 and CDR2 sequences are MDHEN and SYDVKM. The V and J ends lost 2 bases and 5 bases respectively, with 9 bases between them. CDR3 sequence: CASSLMGGTEAFF. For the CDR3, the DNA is TGTGCCAGCAGTTTAATGGGAGGAACTGAAGCTTTCTTT.

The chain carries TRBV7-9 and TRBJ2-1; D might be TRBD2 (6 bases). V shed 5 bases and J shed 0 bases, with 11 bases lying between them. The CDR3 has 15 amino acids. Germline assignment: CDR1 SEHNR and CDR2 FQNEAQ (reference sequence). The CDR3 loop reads CASSRAGSSYNEQFF. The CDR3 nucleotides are TGTGCCAGCAGCCGGGCGGGGAGCTCCTACAATGAGCAGTTCTTC.

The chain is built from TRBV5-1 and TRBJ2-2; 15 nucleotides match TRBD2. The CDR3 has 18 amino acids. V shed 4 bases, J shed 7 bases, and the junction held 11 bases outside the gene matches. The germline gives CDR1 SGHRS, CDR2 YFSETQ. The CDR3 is CASSQGLAGGAIGGELFF. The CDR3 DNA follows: TGCGCCAGCAGCCAGGGACTAGCGGGAGGTGCGATTGGCGGGGAGCTGTTTTTT.

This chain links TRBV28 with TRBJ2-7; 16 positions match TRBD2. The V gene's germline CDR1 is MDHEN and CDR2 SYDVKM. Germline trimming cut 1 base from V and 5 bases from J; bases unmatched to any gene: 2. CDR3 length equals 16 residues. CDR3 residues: CASSLSGLAGGDEQYF. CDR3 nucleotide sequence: TGTGCCAGCAGTTTATCGGGACTAGCGGGAGGGGACGAGCAGTACTTC.

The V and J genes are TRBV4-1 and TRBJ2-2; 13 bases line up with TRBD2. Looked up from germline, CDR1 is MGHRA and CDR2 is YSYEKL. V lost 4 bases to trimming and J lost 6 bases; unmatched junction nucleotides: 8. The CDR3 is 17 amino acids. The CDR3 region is CASSRWTSGSGAGELFF. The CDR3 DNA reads TGCGCCAGCAGCCGATGGACTAGCGGGAGCGGAGCCGGGGAGCTGTTTTTT.

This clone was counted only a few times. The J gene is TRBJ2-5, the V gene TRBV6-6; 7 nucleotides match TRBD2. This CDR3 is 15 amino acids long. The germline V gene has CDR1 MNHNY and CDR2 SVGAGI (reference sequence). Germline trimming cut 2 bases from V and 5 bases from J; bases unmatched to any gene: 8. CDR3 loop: CASSYPTGGGETQYF. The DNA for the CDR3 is TGTGCCAGCAGTTACCCGACGGGGGGAGGGGAGACCCAGTACTTC.

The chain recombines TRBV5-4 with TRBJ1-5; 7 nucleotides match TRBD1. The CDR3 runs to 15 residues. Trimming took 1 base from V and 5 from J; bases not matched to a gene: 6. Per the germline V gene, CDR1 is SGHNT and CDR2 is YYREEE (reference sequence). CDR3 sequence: CASSLSPGGHQPQHF. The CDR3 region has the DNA TGTGCCAGCAGCTTGAGTCCAGGGGGGCATCAGCCCCAGCATTTT.

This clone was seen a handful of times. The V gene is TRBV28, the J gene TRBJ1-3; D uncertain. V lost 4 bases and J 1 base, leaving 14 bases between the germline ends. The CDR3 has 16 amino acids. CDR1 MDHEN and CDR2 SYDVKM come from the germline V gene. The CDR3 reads CASSSHRTGSGNTIYF. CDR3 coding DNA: TGTGCCAGCAGTTCCCACCGGACGGGATCTGGAAACACCATATATTTT.

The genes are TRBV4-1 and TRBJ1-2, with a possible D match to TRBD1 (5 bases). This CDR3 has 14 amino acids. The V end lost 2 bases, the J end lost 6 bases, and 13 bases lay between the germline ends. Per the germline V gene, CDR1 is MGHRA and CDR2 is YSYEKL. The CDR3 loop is CASSQLQAVDGYTF. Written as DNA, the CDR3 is TGCGCCAGCAGCCAACTACAGGCGGTAGATGGCTACACCTTC.

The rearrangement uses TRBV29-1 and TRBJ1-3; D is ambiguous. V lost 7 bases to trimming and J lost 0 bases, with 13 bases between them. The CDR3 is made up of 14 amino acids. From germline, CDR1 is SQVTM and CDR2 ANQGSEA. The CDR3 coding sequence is TGCAGCGCACATGTACAGTGCTCTGGAAACACCATATATTTT. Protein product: CSAHVQCSGNTIYF.